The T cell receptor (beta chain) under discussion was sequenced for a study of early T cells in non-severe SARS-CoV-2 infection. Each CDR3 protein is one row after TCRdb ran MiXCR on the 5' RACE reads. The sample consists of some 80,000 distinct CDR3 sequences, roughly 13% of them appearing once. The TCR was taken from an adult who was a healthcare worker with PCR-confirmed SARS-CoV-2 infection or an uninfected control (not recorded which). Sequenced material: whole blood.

CDR3 nucleotide sequence: TGCGCCAGCAGCTCGGGACAGCTCGACATACTCTATGGCTACACCTTC. Residues: CASSSGQLDILYGYTF. V gene TRBV5-1 combines with J gene TRBJ1-2; the match to TRBD1 covers 7 bases. CDR1 is SGHRS and CDR2 is YFSETQ in the germline V gene. Germline trimming cut 3 bases from V and 4 bases from J; bases unmatched to any gene: 12. CDR3 length: 16 residues.